Below are 9 T cell receptor delta chains sequenced from a single sample in a study of Vδ1+ human thymocytes. Extracted RNA was reverse transcribed into cDNA. Multiplex PCR used pooled V-gene forward primers and a constant-region reverse primer to amplify CDR3s. TCRdb processed the multiplex PCR reads again with the CATT caller. The sample has 20,000 to 25,000 delta-chain clones; 6.5% to 10% are singletons. Antigen specificity for these receptors is unknown. Study-level results: In the thymus, TRG and TRD repertoires looked highly polyclonal with Gaussian CDR3 lengths.

Sequencing used Vdelta1+ gamma-delta thymocytes from the thymus. Subset noted: FACS-sorted CD3+ TCRalphabeta- TCRVdelta1+ TCRVdelta2- thymocytes. The receptors stem from a child less than two years old who had congenital heart surgery.

The table lists this clone with a few counts. V is TRDV1 and J is TRDJ1; TRDD3 agrees at 9 bases. CDR3 size: 19 residues. J gave up 0 bases and V 3 bases, and 14 bases lay outside the gene matches. Germline V lookup: CDR1 TSWWSYY, CDR2 QGS. CDR3 DNA sequence: TGTGCTCTTGGGGATTTTTCGTCTTACTGGGGGACCGACACCGATAAACTCATCTTT. This encodes CALGDFSSYWGTDTDKLIF.

V gene TRDV1 combines with J gene TRDJ1; D is unclear. This CDR3 comprises 17 residues. V lost 2 bases to trimming and J lost 0 bases, with 16 bases between them. The germline V gene has CDR1 TSWWSYY and CDR2 QGS. CDR3 region: CALGEIRPIRDTDKLIF. CDR3 nucleotides: TGTGCTCTTGGGGAAATCCGACCAATAAGAGACACCGATAAACTCATCTTT.

There are a few counts of this clone. The rearrangement uses TRDV1 and TRDJ1; 8 bases map to TRDD2. The CDR3 is made up of 17 amino acids. Germline V gene sequence: CDR1 TSWWSYY, CDR2 QGS. V trimming: 3 bases; J trimming: 7 bases; junction bases outside the gene matches: 16. CDR3 sequence: CALGELPTSLGLFKLIF. The CDR3 DNA follows: TGTGCTCTTGGGGAGCTTCCTACGTCGCTGGGCCTCTTTAAACTCATCTTT.

This chain connects TRDV1 to TRDJ1; 7 bases are shared with TRDD3. The ends lost 1 base at V and 3 bases at J; junction bases unmatched: 11. CDR1 TSWWSYY and CDR2 QGS come from the germline V gene. The CDR3 is 17 amino acids. CDR3 sequence (DNA): TGTGCTCTTGGGGAACCCCTCCGCTGGGGGTCCCCCGATAAACTCATCTTT. As protein: CALGEPLRWGSPDKLIF.

This clone was counted only a few times. V usage is TRDV1 and J usage is TRDJ1; D not resolved. CDR1 TSWWSYY and CDR2 QGS come from the germline V gene. V lost 5 bases and J 2 bases, leaving 12 bases between the germline ends. The CDR3 covers 14 residues. The CDR3 DNA follows: TGTGCTCTTGGGCGATGCTTCGAGACCGATAAACTCATCTTT. Translating gives CALGRCFETDKLIF.

The gene calls are TRDV1 and TRDJ1; TRDD3 agrees at 10 bases. The germline CDR1 and CDR2 sequences are TSWWSYY and QGS. J lost 2 bases, V lost 9 bases, and 9 bases had no gene match. The CDR3 has 15 amino acids. The CDR3 DNA follows: TGTGCTCTCGCTTTCCTACTGGGGGATACCGATAAACTCATCTTT. This codes for CALAFLLGDTDKLIF.

This clone was observed a handful of times. The genes are TRDV1 and TRDJ1; 9 bases fit TRDD3. Trimming took 2 bases from V and 0 from J; bases not matched to a gene: 16. CDR1 is TSWWSYY and CDR2 is QGS in the germline V gene. The CDR3 runs 20 residues. This chain's CDR3 is CALGETGELGGYTYTDKLIF. As DNA, the CDR3 is TGTGCTCTTGGGGAAACCGGGGAACTGGGGGGATACACGTACACCGATAAACTCATCTTT.

The chain employs TRDV1 and TRDJ1; 9 bases align to TRDD3. The CDR3 contains 22 residues. Losses at the gene ends were 0 bases for V and 0 bases for J; bases not matched to a gene: 20. Germline V CDR1 and CDR2: TSWWSYY, QGS. This CDR3 reads CALGELRDGRGIPWTYTDKLIF. The CDR3 DNA sequence: TGTGCTCTTGGGGAACTACGGGATGGGAGGGGGATACCGTGGACATACACCGATAAACTCATCTTT.

This clone was observed a few times. The chain carries TRDV1 and TRDJ1; 7 positions match TRDD3. Losses at the gene ends were 1 base for V and 6 bases for J; bases not matched to a gene: 11. Per germline, CDR1 TSWWSYY and CDR2 QGS. The CDR3 covers 16 residues. CDR3 nucleotides: TGTGCTCTTGGGGAACCCCCACTACAGGGGGGATATAAACTCATCTTT. Amino acids: CALGEPPLQGGYKLIF.